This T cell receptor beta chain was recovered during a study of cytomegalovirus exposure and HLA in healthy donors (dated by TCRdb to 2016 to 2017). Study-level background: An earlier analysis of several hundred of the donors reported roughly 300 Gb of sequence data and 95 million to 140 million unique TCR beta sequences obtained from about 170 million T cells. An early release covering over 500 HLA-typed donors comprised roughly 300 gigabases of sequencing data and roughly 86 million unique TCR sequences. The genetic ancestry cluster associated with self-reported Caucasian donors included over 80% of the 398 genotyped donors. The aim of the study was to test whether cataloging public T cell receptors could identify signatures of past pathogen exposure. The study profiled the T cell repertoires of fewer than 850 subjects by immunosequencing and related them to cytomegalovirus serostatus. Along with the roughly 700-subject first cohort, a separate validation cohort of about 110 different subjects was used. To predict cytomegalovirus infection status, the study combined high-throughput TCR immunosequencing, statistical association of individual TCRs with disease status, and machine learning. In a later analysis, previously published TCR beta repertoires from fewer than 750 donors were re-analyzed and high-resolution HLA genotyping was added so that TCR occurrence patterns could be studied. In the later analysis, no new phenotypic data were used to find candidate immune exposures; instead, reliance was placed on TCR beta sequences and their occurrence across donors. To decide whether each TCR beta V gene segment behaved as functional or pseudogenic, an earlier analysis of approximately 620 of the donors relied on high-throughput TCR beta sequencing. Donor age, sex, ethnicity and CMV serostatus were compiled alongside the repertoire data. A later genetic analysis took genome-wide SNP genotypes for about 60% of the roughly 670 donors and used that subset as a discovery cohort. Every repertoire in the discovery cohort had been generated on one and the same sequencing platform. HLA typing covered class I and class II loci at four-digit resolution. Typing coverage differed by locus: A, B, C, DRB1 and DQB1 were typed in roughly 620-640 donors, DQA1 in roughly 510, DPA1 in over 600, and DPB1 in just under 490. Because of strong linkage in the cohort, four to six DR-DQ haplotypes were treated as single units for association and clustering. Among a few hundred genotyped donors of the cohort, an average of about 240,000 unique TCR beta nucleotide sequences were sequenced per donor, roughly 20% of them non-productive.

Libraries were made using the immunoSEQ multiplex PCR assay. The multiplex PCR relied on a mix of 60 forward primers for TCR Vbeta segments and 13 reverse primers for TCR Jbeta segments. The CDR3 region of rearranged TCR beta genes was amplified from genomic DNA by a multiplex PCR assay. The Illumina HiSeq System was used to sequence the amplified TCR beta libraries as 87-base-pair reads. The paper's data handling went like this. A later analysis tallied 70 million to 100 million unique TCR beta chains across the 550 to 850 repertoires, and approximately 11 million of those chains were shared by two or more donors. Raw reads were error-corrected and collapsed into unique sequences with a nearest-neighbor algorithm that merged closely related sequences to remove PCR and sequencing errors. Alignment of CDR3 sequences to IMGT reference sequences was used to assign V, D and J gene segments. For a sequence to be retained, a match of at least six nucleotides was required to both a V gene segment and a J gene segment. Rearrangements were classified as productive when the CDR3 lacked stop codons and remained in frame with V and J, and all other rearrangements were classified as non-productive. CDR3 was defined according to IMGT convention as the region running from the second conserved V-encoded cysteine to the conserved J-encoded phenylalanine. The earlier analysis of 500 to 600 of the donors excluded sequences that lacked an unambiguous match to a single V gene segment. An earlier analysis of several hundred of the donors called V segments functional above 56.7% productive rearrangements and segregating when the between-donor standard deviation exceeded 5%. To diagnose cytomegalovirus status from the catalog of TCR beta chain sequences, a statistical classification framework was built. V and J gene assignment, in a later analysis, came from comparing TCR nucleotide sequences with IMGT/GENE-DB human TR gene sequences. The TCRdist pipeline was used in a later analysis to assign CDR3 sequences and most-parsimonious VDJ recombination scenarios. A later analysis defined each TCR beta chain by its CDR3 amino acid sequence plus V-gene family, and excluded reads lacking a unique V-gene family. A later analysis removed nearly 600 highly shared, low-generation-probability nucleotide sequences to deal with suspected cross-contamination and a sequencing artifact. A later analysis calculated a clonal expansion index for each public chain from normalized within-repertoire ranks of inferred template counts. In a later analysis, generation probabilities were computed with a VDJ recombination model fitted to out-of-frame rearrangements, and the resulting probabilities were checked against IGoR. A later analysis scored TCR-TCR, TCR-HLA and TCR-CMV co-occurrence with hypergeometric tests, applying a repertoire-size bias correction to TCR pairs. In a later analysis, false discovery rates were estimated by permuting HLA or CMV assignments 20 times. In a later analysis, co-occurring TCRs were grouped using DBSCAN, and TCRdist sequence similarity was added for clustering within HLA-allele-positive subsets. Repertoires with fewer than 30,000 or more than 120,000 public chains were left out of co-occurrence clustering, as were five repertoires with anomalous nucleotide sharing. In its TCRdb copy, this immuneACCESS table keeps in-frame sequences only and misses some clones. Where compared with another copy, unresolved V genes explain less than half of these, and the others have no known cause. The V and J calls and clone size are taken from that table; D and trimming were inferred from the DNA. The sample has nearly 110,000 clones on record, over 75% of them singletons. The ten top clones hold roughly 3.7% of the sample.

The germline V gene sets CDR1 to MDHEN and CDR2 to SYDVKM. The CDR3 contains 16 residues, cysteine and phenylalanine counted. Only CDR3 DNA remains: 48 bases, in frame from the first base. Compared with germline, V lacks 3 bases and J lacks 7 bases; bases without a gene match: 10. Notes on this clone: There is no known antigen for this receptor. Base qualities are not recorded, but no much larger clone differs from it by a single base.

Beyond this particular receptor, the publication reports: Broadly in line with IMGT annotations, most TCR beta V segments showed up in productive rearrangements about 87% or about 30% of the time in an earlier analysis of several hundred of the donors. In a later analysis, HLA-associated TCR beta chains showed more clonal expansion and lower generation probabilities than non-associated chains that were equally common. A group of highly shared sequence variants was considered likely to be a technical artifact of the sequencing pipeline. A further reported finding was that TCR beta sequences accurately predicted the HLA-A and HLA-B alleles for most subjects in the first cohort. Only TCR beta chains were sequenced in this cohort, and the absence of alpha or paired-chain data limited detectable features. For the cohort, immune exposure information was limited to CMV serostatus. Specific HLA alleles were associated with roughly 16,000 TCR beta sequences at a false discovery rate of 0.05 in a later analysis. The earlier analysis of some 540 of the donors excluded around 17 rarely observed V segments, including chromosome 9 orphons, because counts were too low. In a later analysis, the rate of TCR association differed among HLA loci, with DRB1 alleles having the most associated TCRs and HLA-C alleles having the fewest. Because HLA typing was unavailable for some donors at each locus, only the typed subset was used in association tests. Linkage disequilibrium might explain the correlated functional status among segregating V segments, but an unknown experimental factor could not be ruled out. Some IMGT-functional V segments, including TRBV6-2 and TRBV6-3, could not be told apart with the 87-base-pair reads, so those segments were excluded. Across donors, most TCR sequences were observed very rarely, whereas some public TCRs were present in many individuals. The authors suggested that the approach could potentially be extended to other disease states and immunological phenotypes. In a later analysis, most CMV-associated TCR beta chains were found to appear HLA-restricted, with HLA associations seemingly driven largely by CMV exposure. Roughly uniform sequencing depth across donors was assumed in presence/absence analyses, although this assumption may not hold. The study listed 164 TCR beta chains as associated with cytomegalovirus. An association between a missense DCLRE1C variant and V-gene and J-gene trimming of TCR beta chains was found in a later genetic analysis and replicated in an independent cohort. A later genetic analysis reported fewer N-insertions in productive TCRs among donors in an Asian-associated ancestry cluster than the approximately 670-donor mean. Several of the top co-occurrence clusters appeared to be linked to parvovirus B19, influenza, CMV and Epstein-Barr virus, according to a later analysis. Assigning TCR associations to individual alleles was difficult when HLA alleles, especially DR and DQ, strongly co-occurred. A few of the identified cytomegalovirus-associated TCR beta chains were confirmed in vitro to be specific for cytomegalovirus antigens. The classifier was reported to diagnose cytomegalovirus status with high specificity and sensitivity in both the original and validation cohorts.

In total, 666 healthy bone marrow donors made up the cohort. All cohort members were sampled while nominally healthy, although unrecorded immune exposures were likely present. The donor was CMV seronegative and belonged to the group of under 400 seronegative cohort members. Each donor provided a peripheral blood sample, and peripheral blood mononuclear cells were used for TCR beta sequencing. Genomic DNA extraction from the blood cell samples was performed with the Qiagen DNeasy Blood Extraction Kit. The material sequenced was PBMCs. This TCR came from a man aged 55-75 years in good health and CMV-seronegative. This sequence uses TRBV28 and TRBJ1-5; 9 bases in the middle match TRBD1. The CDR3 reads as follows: CASSFSLTGGGQPQHF. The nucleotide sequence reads TGTGCCAGCAGTTTTTCTCTTACAGGGGGCGGGCAGCCCCAGCATTTT.